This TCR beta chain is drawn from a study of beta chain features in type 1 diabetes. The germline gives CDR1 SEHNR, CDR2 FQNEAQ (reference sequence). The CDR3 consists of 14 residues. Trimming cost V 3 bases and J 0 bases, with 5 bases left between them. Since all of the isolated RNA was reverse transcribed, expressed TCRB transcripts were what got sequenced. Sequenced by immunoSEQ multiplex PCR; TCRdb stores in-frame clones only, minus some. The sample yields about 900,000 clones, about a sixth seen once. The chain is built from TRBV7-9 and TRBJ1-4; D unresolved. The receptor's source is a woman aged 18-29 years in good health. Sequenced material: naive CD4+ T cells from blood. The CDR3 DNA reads TGTGCCAGCAGCTTCTTTGCAACTAATGAAAAACTGTTTTTT. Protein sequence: CASSFFATNEKLFF.